This T cell receptor beta chain emerged from a study of shared clonotypes between healthy human individuals (TCRdb year 2020). Context from the whole study: The cohort comprised two women and three men aged 18 to 49 years. The study deeply sequenced blood TCR repertoires of five healthy adults to estimate repertoire size and the extent of clonotype sharing between individuals. To increase sequencing depth and limit assay-specific biases, different laboratories used diverse techniques to prepare libraries and sequence TCR repertoires. Leukapheresis yielded between about 0.9 and 9 billion PBMCs per donor. For each donor, three plates each were used for CD4 naive and CD4 memory, two plates were used for CD8 naive, and one plate was used for CD8 memory. General findings and caveats noted by the study authors: Estimated clonotype richness was generally larger for naive than for memory subsets. Rarefaction of sorted-subset datasets indicated incomplete sequencing despite the large sequencing depth. Sharing across a handful of donors was observed for 5% to 6.5% of naive CD4, under 4% of naive CD8, over 2% of memory CD4, and roughly 0.4% of memory CD8 clonotypes. Because the study included only a small number of donors, the genetic and exposure-history diversity represented was limited. Clonotypes shared by all four sorted-subset donors showed higher generation probabilities than non-shared clonotypes. Sampling was restricted to blood, and TCR repertoires in tissues likely differ from the TCR repertoires found in blood. Based on pairwise subsampling, the degree of clonotype sharing among donors was expected to be affected by sequencing depth.

TCR CDR3 regions were amplified from genomic DNA by multiplex PCR using the deep immunoSEQ assay. Genomic DNA extracted from each cell subset was distributed evenly over all wells of several immunoSEQ 96-well plates, and each plate served as one replicate. Each replicate PCR for sorted subsets received 200 ng genomic DNA, equal to about 30,000 T cell genomes. Purified libraries were measured with a Qubit 3.0 fluorometer, size-checked on a Bioanalyzer 2100, and measured again with the KAPA Library Quantification kit. A separate single-read 150-cycle Illumina NextSeq 550 flow cell was used to sequence each immunoSEQ 96-well plate. Under the source paper's analysis protocol: Because the immunoSEQ output included only junctional sequences and no quality scores, the filtering could not be the same as the filtering used for full-length reads. Sequences were annotated with PyIR, a Python wrapper for IgBLAST v1.9, using IMGT germline references to assign V/J genes and CDR3. Reads with weak V/J assignments (E-value above 1e-6), missing CDR3, stop codons, out-of-frame junctions, or ambiguous translated residues were removed. V3J clonotypes were defined as sequences sharing the same inferred V gene, J gene, and CDR3 amino acid sequence. Percentage overlap between repertoires was computed as shared unique clonotypes divided by the size of the smaller repertoire. Repertoire richness was assessed with RTK rarefaction, the Chao1 estimator, and Recon v2.1 estimates of unobserved clonotypes. Generation probabilities were computed with OLGA for all TCRbeta clonotypes obtained by the gDNA method from several donors. The source is immuneACCESS, and TCRdb retained only in-frame sequences with V and J called. Part of the clones is not carried over; for the studies checked, unresolved V genes explain less than half of this, and the remainder is unexplained. V, J and clone size derive from that table, while D and trimming were established from the DNA sequence. The sample table records millions of clones; 85% to 95% of these occur just once. Around 0.13% of the sample comes from the top ten.

As regards this clone: Its antigen remains unidentified. No base qualities exist here, and no much larger clone lies one base off it.

Healthy HIV-negative adults with no recently reported acute infections or vaccinations were included as donors. Every donor was a Caucasian adult living in Nashville, Tennessee, USA. Magnetic negative selection was used to enrich CD4+ T cells, after which naive cells were positively selected on CD45RA and the negative fraction became the memory subset. Blood was obtained by leukapheresis, after which PBMCs were separated by Ficoll-Histopaque density gradient centrifugation and cryopreserved in liquid nitrogen vapor phase. Analytical flow cytometry was used to check the purity and quantity of every magnetically sorted T cell population. From each sorted fraction, genomic DNA was isolated and quantified by UV absorbance on a Nanodrop 2000c. From a lookup of the germline V gene, CDR1 and CDR2 are SGHTA and FQGTGA. The CDR3 has 15 amino acids, counting the end cysteine and phenylalanine. The kept DNA is CDR3 alone, 45 bases in frame from the first base. Unmatched junction bases come to 9, with V trimmed by 5 bases and J by 3 bases.

The receptor's source is a man aged 18 to 30 in good health. The specimen sequenced was naive CD4+ T cells sorted from blood. The cell subset or site label for this specimen denotes: CD45RA+ positively selected. The sequence joins TRBV7-3 to TRBJ2-7, and TRBD1 matches 8 of the central bases. The CDR3 in this case is CASSPQTGERYEQYF. The DNA sequence is given as TGTGCCAGCAGCCCCCAGACAGGGGAGCGCTACGAGCAGTACTTC. Supplemented by the reference TRBV7-3 and TRBJ2-7 proteins around the CDR3, the complete variable domain is GAGVSQTPSNKVTEKGKYVELRCDPISGHTALYWYRQSLGQGPEFLIYFQGTGAADDSGLPNDRFFAVRPEGSVSTLKIQRTERGDSAVYLCASSPQTGERYEQYFGPGTRLTVT.